These 20 T cell receptor beta chains originate from one sample sequenced in a study of T cells in Graves' hyperthyroidism and ophthalmopathy (dated by TCRdb to between 2018 and 2021). The library was produced with multiplex PCR. Instrument used: Illumina HiSeq 2000. The TCR beta CDR3 regions were amplified from RNA transcripts. The TCR CDR3 was subjected to a first round of RT-PCR using the HTBI primer set and the Qiagen OneStep RT-PCR kit. In-frame beta chains were kept once TCRdb had trimmed the public reads at Q25 with fastp and called clones with MiXCR. One record per CDR3 amino acid sequence lists the most common genes and DNA. In all, the sample holds some 490,000 distinct CDR3 sequences, and 20% to 25% of those were seen once. Roughly 49% of the sample is held by the ten biggest clonotypes. Specimen: blood. These receptors all come from an older woman with Graves' ophthalmopathy.

The rearrangement joins TRBV4-3 to TRBJ2-3; TRBD1 matches 8 bases. The CDR3 totals 15 residues. Germline-derived CDR1 and CDR2 are LGHNA and YSLEER. V lost 5 bases, J lost 0 bases, and 4 bases stayed unmatched. In DNA, the CDR3 is TGCGCCAGCAGCTCTACAGGGGGGAGCACAGATACGCAGTATTTT. Amino acids: CASSSTGGSTDTQYF.

The chain has TRBV3-1 and TRBJ1-3; weak D call: TRBD1 (6 bases). The CDR3 sequence is 12 residues long. Germline V gives CDR1 LGHDT, CDR2 YNNKEL (reference sequence). Trimming cost V 4 bases and J 12 bases, with 13 bases left between them. The CDR3 nucleotides are TGTGCCAGCAGCCCCGACAGGAACGGCATATATTTT. Amino acids: CASSPDRNGIYF.

The rearrangement joins TRBV24-1 to TRBJ1-2, with D unclear. This CDR3 has 13 amino acids. The V end was cut by 5 bases, the J end by 3 bases, with 9 bases between. The germline CDR1 and CDR2 sequences are KGHDR and SFDVKD. CDR3 nucleotide sequence: TGTGCCACCAGTGTAAGCGGAGACTATGGCTACACCTTC. This gives the protein CATSVSGDYGYTF.

This chain uses TRBV27 with TRBJ2-1, with 10 bases that match TRBD2. Germline V gene sequence: CDR1 MNHEY, CDR2 SMNVEV (reference sequence). CDR3 length: 15 residues. Trimming took 2 bases from V and 7 from J; bases not matched to a gene: 5. DNA for the CDR3: TGTGCCAGCAGTTTAAGACTAGCGGGCATGAATGAGCAGTTCTTC. This encodes CASSLRLAGMNEQFF.

This chain links TRBV30 with TRBJ1-5; a possible D gene is TRBD1 (6 bases). V lost 5 bases, J lost 2 bases, and 13 bases lay in between. This CDR3 has 14 residues. The germline CDR1 and CDR2 sequences are GTSNPN and SVGIG (reference sequence). In nucleotides, the CDR3 is TGTGCCTGGGGAAGGGGGTCCGGCAATCAGCCCCAGCATTTT. As protein: CAWGRGSGNQPQHF.

This chain uses TRBV6-1 with TRBJ2-7, with unresolved D. CDR3 length: 15 residues. Trimming took off 6 bases at V and 0 bases at J, with 15 bases between the two ends. Per germline, CDR1 MNHNS and CDR2 SASEGT. Here the CDR3 reads CASSNGFLSSYEQYF. CDR3 DNA: TGTGCCAGCAGCAACGGCTTCCTGAGCTCCTACGAGCAGTACTTC.

This clonotype was detected only a few times. The V call is TRBV2, the J call TRBJ1-5, with D maybe TRBD1 (6 bases). Per the germline V gene, CDR1 is SNHLY and CDR2 is FYNNEI. The CDR3 runs 13 residues. The V end was cut by 6 bases, the J end by 6 bases, with 12 bases between. The CDR3 sequence is CASRKGVIQPQHF. CDR3 DNA sequence: TGTGCCAGCAGGAAGGGGGTTATTCAGCCCCAGCATTTT.

A few counts support this clonotype. J is TRBJ2-1 and V is TRBV3-1, with 13 bases that match TRBD2. CDR3 length: 16 amino acids. V was clipped by 1 base and J by 9 bases; unmatched bases: 6. Germline V gives CDR1 LGHDT, CDR2 YNNKEL (reference sequence). CDR3 in amino acids: CASSQGWTSGSGEQFF. The CDR3 DNA reads as TGTGCCAGCAGCCAAGGGTGGACTAGCGGGAGTGGTGAGCAGTTCTTC.

The gene calls are TRBV3-1 and TRBJ1-2; D is unclear. The CDR3 runs 11 residues. Germline assignment: CDR1 LGHDT and CDR2 YNNKEL (reference sequence). Trimming left V 2 bases short and J 10 bases short, with 8 bases between. The CDR3 DNA sequence: TGTGCCAGCAGCCAACAGGCATCCTACACCTTC. Its translation is CASSQQASYTF.

This rearrangement joins TRBV6-1 to TRBJ1-4, with unresolved D. This CDR3 region has 14 residues. Germline values: CDR1 MNHNS, CDR2 SASEGT. Trimming removed 7 bases at V and 4 bases at J, with 13 bases between. DNA of the CDR3: TGTGCCAGCATATGGTCGGCCGGTAATGAAAAACTGTTTTTT. Translating it yields CASIWSAGNEKLFF.

This clonotype has more than one count but fewer than ten. The chain recombines TRBV10-3 with TRBJ2-3, with D maybe TRBD1 (6 bases). The V gene's germline CDR1 is ENHRY and CDR2 SYGVKD. Trimming pared 0 bases from V and 5 bases from J, leaving 9 bases between. The CDR3 extends over 14 amino acids. CDR3 sequence: CAISESRGQDTQYF. The CDR3 DNA reads TGTGCCATCAGTGAGTCCAGGGGACAAGATACGCAGTATTTT.

The V call is TRBV29-1, the J call TRBJ2-1; maybe TRBD1 (6 bases). Looked up from germline, CDR1 is SQVTM and CDR2 is ANQGSEA. V lost 6 bases, J lost 8 bases, and 23 bases lay in between. The CDR3 consists of 15 residues. In DNA, the CDR3 is TGCAGCGTGAATCCAGGGGTTGTCTCGACGGATGAGCAGTTCTTC. It specifies CSVNPGVVSTDEQFF.

The chain carries TRBV20-1 and TRBJ2-1; 9 nucleotides agree with TRBD2. There are 13 residues in the CDR3. The V gene's germline CDR1 is DFQATT and CDR2 SNEGSKA (reference sequence). CDR3 protein: CSGGRDIYNEQFF. The CDR3 bases are TGCAGCGGCGGGAGGGATATCTACAATGAGCAGTTCTTC.

The rearrangement uses TRBV27 and TRBJ2-2, with 12 bases identical to TRBD2. The CDR3 contains 15 residues. V lost 6 bases, J lost 6 bases, and 5 bases stayed unmatched. Germline assignment: CDR1 MNHEY and CDR2 SMNVEV (reference sequence). The CDR3 sequence is CASSPLAGGAGELFF. DNA of the CDR3: TGTGCCAGCAGCCCACTAGCGGGAGGCGCCGGGGAGCTGTTTTTT.

This clonotype showed up just a few times. The J gene is TRBJ1-4, the V gene TRBV2; no clear D gene. This CDR3 contains 13 residues. Germline CDR1 reads SNHLY; CDR2 reads FYNNEI. V lost 10 bases and J lost 0, with 9 bases in between. The CDR3 reads CANSGSTNEKLFF. The CDR3 bases are TGTGCCAACAGCGGATCAACTAATGAAAAACTGTTTTTT.

This clonotype was seen a handful of times. J is TRBJ1-1 and V is TRBV11-2; D call uncertain. This CDR3 has 15 residues. Trimming pared 5 bases from V and 5 bases from J, leaving 18 bases between. Per the germline V gene, CDR1 is SGHAT and CDR2 is FQNNGV. CDR3 amino acids: CASSLSGLRETEAFF. Here the CDR3 DNA reads TGTGCCAGCAGCCTTAGTGGGTTGAGGGAAACTGAAGCTTTCTTT.

This clonotype appeared many times. The gene calls are TRBV5-1 and TRBJ2-3, with 7 bases lining up with TRBD1. After removal of 3 bases from V and 0 bases from J, the junction contained 4 bases not matched to a gene. The length of the CDR3 is 15 residues. CDR1 and CDR2 (germline): SGHRS, YFSETQ. The CDR3 region is CASSSTGISTDTQYF. In nucleotides, the CDR3 is TGCGCCAGCAGCTCGACAGGGATTAGCACAGATACGCAGTATTTT.

This clonotype was seen more than once but under ten times. This sequence joins TRBV19 and TRBJ1-2; possible D gene TRBD1, 6 bases. The V end was cut by 7 bases, the J end by 5 bases, with 23 bases between. The CDR3 runs to 16 residues. Germline loops: CDR1 LNHDA, CDR2 SQIVND (reference sequence). CDR3 sequence reads: CASTASNYREGYGYTF. CDR3 in DNA: TGTGCCAGTACCGCCTCAAACTACAGGGAGGGGTATGGCTACACCTTC.

J is TRBJ2-7 and V is TRBV3-1, with 7 bases that match TRBD2. J lost 5 bases, V lost 2 bases, and 9 bases had no gene match. CDR3 length equals 15 residues. Germline CDR1 and CDR2: LGHDT and YNNKEL (reference sequence). The CDR3 DNA is TGTGCCAGCAGCCAATGGGGCGGGAGTTGGGACGAGCAGTACTTC. Amino acids: CASSQWGGSWDEQYF.

The chain recombines TRBV27 with TRBJ2-4, with TRBD2 matching over 7 bases. The CDR3 spans 16 residues. Losses at the gene ends were 5 bases for V and 3 bases for J; bases not matched to a gene: 10. Germline CDR1 MNHEY, CDR2 SMNVEV (reference sequence). The chain's CDR3 is CASSPRAGSGKNIQYF. Here the CDR3 DNA reads TGTGCCAGCAGTCCCCGAGCGGGATCGGGCAAAAACATTCAGTACTTC.